This entry features one TCR beta chain sequence. This entry comes from a study of cytomegalovirus exposure and HLA in healthy donors. Study overall: Across roughly 400 genotyped donors, around 80% landed in the Caucasian-associated ancestry cluster.

The CDR3 totals 13 residues. V shed 7 bases and J 2 bases; nucleotides not matched to a gene: 5. Germline loops: CDR1 MNHEY, CDR2 SMNVEV (reference sequence). Healthy people donating bone marrow made up the donors. The study ran its PCR with 60 Vbeta and 13 Jbeta primers. Sequenced by immunoSEQ multiplex PCR; TCRdb stores in-frame clones only, minus some. The sample has about 200,000 clones, more than 75% seen once. The specimen sequenced was PBMCs. The TCR originated in a woman younger than 30 in good health and CMV-seronegative. The J gene is TRBJ2-7, the V gene TRBV27; 7 nucleotides line up with TRBD1. The CDR3 DNA is TGTGCCAGCATCGGGCAGGGGGCCTACGAGCAGTACTTC. As protein: CASIGQGAYEQYF.